This entry lists 4 T cell receptor beta chains sequenced from one sample in a study of T cells after posttransplantation cyclophosphamide. Here immunoSEQ multiplex PCR was the method, and the copy in TCRdb shows in-frame clones only, minus some. The sample consists of 25,000 to 35,000 clones, roughly 90% of them appearing once. The sample comprised PBMCs. All receptors come from a woman in her 40s with a blood cancer, CMV-positive, and with a related stem cell donor.

The chain recombines TRBV19 with TRBJ2-7; 11 bases match TRBD1. Looked up from germline, CDR1 is LNHDA and CDR2 is SQIVND (reference sequence). V was clipped by 4 bases and J by 4 bases; unmatched bases: 6. The CDR3 sequence is 15 residues long. DNA for the CDR3: TGTGCCAGTAGTAGGTCCGGGACAGGGGGTTACGAGCAGTACTTC. This translates into CASSRSGTGGYEQYF.

The chain employs TRBV2 and TRBJ1-5; the match to TRBD1 covers 9 bases. The CDR3 contains 15 residues. V dropped 5 bases and J dropped 1; count of bases not matched to a gene: 3. Germline assignment: CDR1 SNHLY and CDR2 FYNNEI. The CDR3 loop is CASSRDRVSNQPQHF. CDR3 bases: TGTGCCAGCAGTCGGGACAGGGTGAGCAATCAGCCCCAGCATTTT. Drawing the rest from reference TRBV2 and TRBJ1-5, the complete variable domain is EPEVTQTPSHQVTQMGQEVILRCVPISNHLYFYWYRQILGQKVEFLVSFYNNEISEKSEIFDDQFSVERPDGSNFTLKIRSTKLEDSAMYFCASSRDRVSNQPQHFGDGTRLSIL.

This chain links TRBV6-5 with TRBJ2-1; 7 bases map to TRBD1. The length of the CDR3 is 11 residues. Germline CDR1 and CDR2: MNHEY and SVGAGI. V dropped 6 bases and J dropped 9; count of bases not matched to a gene: 2. DNA of the CDR3: TGTGCCAGCAGACAGGGGCTTGAGCAGTTCTTC. This encodes CASRQGLEQFF.

The chain is built from TRBV7-2 and TRBJ1-6; D is possibly TRBD1 (6 bases). There are 17 residues in the CDR3. V lost 1 base to trimming and J lost 7 bases, with 17 bases between them. Looked up from germline, CDR1 is SGHTA and CDR2 is FQGNSA. The CDR3 region has the DNA TGTGCCAGCAGCTTAGTGGCCGGCGGGGGGCGGAATTCACCCCTCCACTTT. Its translation is CASSLVAGGGRNSPLHF. Combining the CDR3 with reference TRBV7-2 and TRBJ1-6 gives the whole variable domain GAGVSQSPSNKVTEKGKDVELRCDPISGHTALYWYRQSLGQGLEFLIYFQGNSAPDKSGLPSDRFSAERTGGSVSTLTIQRTQQEDSAVYLCASSLVAGGGRNSPLHFGNGTRLTVT.